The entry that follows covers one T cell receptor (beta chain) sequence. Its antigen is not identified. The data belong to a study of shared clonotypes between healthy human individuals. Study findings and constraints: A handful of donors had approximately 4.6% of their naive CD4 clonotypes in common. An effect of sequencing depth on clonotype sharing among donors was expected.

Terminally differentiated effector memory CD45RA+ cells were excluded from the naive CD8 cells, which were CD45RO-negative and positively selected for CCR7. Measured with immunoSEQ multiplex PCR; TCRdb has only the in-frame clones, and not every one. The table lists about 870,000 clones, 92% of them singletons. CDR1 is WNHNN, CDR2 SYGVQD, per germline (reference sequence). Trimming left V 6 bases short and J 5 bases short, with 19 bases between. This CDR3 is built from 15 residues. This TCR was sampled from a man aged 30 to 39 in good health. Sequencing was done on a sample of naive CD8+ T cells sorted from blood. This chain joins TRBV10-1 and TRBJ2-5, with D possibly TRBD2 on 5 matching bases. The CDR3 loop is CASSARLGRWETQYF. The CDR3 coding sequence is TGCGCCAGCAGCGCCAGATTAGGGAGATGGGAGACCCAGTACTTC.